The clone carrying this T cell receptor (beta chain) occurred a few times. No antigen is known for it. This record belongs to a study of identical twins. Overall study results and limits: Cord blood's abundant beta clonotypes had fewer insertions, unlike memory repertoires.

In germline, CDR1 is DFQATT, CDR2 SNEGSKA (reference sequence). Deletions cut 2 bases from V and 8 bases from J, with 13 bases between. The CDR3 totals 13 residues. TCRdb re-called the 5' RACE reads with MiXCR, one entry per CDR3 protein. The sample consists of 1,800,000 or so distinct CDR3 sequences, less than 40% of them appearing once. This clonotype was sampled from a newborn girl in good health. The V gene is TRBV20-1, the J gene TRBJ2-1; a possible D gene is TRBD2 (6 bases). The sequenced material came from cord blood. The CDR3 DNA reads TGCAGTGCTAGAAGGGCTAGCGCGGATGAGCAGTTCTTC. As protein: CSARRASADEQFF.